A selection of T cell receptor beta chains follows, all from one sample in a study of control samples from healthy donors and cancer patients. The assay was immunoSEQ multiplex PCR, and TCRdb's table has in-frame clones only and misses some. Of about 61,000 clones in the sample, around 89% were seen once. Sequencing was done on a sample of PBMCs. These receptors originate from a man in his fifties or sixties with colorectal cancer. Each CDR3 is given with its conserved first and last residue. The D gene is left open where the match is weak. Part of the rows lack a size; the others show once, few, many or a class for expanded clones.

clone_size,v_call,d_call,j_call,cdr3_aa,cdr3_nt
-,TRBV7-3,-,TRBJ1-1,CASSARGGSLLEAFF,TGTGCCAGCAGCGCACGCGGGGGGTCCCTCCTTGAAGCTTTCTTT
-,TRBV5-5,-,TRBJ1-1,CASSLGFLYEAFF,TGTGCCAGCAGCTTGGGTTTTTTGTATGAAGCTTTCTTT
-,TRBV5-1,-,TRBJ2-6,CASSYRVYVLTF,TGCGCCAGCAGCTACAGGGTTTACGTCCTGACTTTC
-,TRBV27,-,TRBJ1-6,CASRTGGGSPLHF,TGTGCCAGCAGGACTGGCGGCGGTTCACCCCTCCACTTT
once,TRBV6-1,TRBD1,TRBJ1-1,CASSSRDRLNTEAFF,TGTGCCAGCAGTTCTCGGGACAGACTTAACACTGAAGCTTTCTTT
-,TRBV5-8,-,TRBJ1-1,CASSWGLTEAFF,TGTGCCAGCAGCTGGGGACTCACTGAAGCTTTCTTT
once,TRBV4-1,TRBD1,TRBJ1-4,CASRGQGGEKLFF,TGCGCCAGCAGGGGACAGGGAGGTGAAAAACTGTTTTTT
once,TRBV19,TRBD1,TRBJ1-1,CASRGTGDGTEAFF,TGTGCCAGTAGGGGGACAGGGGATGGCACTGAAGCTTTCTTT
-,TRBV18,-,TRBJ2-3,CASSTGTGASTDTQYF,TGTGCCAGCTCAACTGGGACTGGGGCTAGCACAGATACGCAGTATTTT
once,TRBV7-8,TRBD2,TRBJ2-3,CASSLRLAGYTDTQYF,TGTGCCAGCAGCTTACGGCTAGCGGGATACACAGATACGCAGTATTTT
-,TRBV28,-,TRBJ2-3,CASFTDREDADTQYF,TGTGCCAGCTTTACAGACAGGGAGGATGCAGATACGCAGTATTTT
-,TRBV15,TRBD2,TRBJ2-5,CATSRVGGRETQYF,TGTGCCACCAGCAGAGTGGGCGGGAGAGAGACCCAGTACTTC
-,TRBV7-3,TRBD2,TRBJ2-7,CASSLTSGGTYEQYF,TGTGCCAGCAGCTTGACTAGCGGGGGAACCTACGAGCAGTACTTC
-,TRBV13,TRBD2,TRBJ2-3,CASRRLAGETDTQYF,TGTGCCAGCAGACGACTAGCGGGGGAAACAGATACGCAGTATTTT
once,TRBV3-1/TRBV3-2,-,TRBJ1-5,CASSQGRGRIRQPQHF,TGTGCCAGCAGCCAGGGTCGGGGCAGGATTCGACAGCCCCAGCATTTT
-,TRBV18,-,TRBJ2-5,CASSPGATRSAETQYF,TGTGCCAGCTCCCCCGGGGCCACACGATCAGCAGAGACCCAGTACTTC
-,TRBV5-5,TRBD2,TRBJ2-2,CASSLGLAGGPAGELFF,TGTGCCAGCAGCTTGGGACTAGCGGGGGGGCCTGCCGGGGAGCTGTTTTTT
-,TRBV20-1,TRBD2,TRBJ2-5,CSASLQAGAFEETQYF,TGCAGTGCTAGTCTCCAAGCGGGGGCCTTCGAAGAGACCCAGTACTTC
few,TRBV7-2,TRBD2,TRBJ2-3,CASSSHAGGPGGTQYF,TGTGCCAGCAGCTCTCACGCGGGGGGCCCTGGAGGGACGCAGTATTTT
-,TRBV3-1/TRBV3-2,-,TRBJ1-2,CASSQEPALNYGYTF,TGTGCCAGCAGCCAAGAGCCAGCCCTTAACTATGGCTACACCTTC
-,TRBV12-3/TRBV12-4,-,TRBJ1-1,CASRGVPTEAFF,TGTGCCAGCAGGGGGGTCCCCACTGAAGCTTTCTTT
-,TRBV4-3,TRBD1,TRBJ1-3,CASSAVSGTDRNTIYF,TGCGCCAGCAGCGCGGTGTCCGGGACAGACAGAAACACCATATATTTT
-,TRBV2,-,TRBJ2-3,CASSEPTRRPLPVDTQYF,TGTGCCAGCAGTGAACCGACTAGAAGACCCCTTCCGGTAGATACGCAGTATTTT
-,TRBV5-1,-,TRBJ2-2,CASSTGQTGELFF,TGCGCCAGCAGCACCGGACAGACCGGGGAGCTGTTTTTT
-,TRBV9,-,TRBJ1-6,CASSPRGSSYNSPLHF,TGTGCCAGCAGCCCCCGAGGGAGCTCCTATAATTCACCCCTCCACTTT
-,TRBV5-4,-,TRBJ2-5,CASSRSGETQYF,TGTGCCAGCAGCCGCAGTGGGGAGACCCAGTACTTC
-,TRBV18,TRBD1,TRBJ1-1,CASSPRTGAGTEAFF,TGTGCCAGCTCACCTCGGACAGGGGCGGGCACTGAAGCTTTCTTT
-,TRBV11-2,TRBD1,TRBJ2-7,CASSLDRYEQYF,TGTGCCAGCAGCTTGGACAGGTACGAGCAGTACTTC
-,TRBV4-3,-,TRBJ1-2,CASSQDPRPRSGYTF,TGCGCCAGCAGCCAAGACCCCAGACCTAGGAGCGGCTACACCTTC
-,TRBV12-5,-,TRBJ1-2,CASGLSGTYGYTF,TGTGCTAGTGGTTTATCTGGGACCTATGGCTACACCTTC
-,TRBV6-5,-,TRBJ2-2,CAGSLANTGELFF,TGTGCCGGTTCACTAGCAAACACCGGGGAGCTGTTTTTT
-,TRBV18,-,TRBJ1-5,CASSPSYSNQPQHF,TGTGCCAGCTCACCAAGCTATAGCAATCAGCCCCAGCATTTT
-,TRBV2,TRBD1,TRBJ1-2,CASTRGQGVFSGYTF,TGTGCCAGCACCAGGGGACAGGGGGTTTTCAGTGGCTACACCTTC
-,TRBV19,-,TRBJ1-1,CASTSLGRGWGTEAFF,TGTGCCAGTACCTCATTGGGCAGGGGATGGGGCACTGAAGCTTTCTTT
few,TRBV18,-,TRBJ2-1,CASSPQSANNEQFF,TGTGCCAGCTCACCACAGTCCGCTAACAATGAGCAGTTCTTC
-,TRBV28,-,TRBJ2-7,CATRGSPKLYEQYF,TGTGCCACTCGGGGGTCCCCTAAACTCTACGAGCAGTACTTC
-,TRBV5-1,-,TRBJ1-4,CASSLAGAVRGKLFF,TGCGCCAGCAGCTTGGCAGGGGCCGTTAGAGGGAAACTGTTTTTT
few,TRBV7-9,TRBD1,TRBJ1-6,CASSNSDRGNSPLHF,TGTGCCAGCAGCAATTCGGACAGGGGAAATTCACCCCTCCACTTT
-,TRBV7-9,-,TRBJ2-6,CASSLERVGGANVLTF,TGTGCCAGCAGCTTAGAAAGGGTCGGTGGGGCCAACGTCCTGACTTTC
few,TRBV3-1/TRBV3-2,TRBD2,TRBJ2-3,CASSPGLAGASSTDTQYF,TGTGCCAGCAGCCCCGGACTAGCGGGGGCGTCTAGCACAGATACGCAGTATTTT
-,TRBV2,-,TRBJ1-1,CASSSAGENTEAFF,TGTGCCAGCAGTTCAGCAGGGGAAAACACTGAAGCTTTCTTT
-,TRBV7-2,TRBD1,TRBJ1-1,CASSGWGQGVRNTEAFF,TGTGCCAGCAGCGGGTGGGGACAGGGAGTTAGGAACACTGAAGCTTTCTTT
-,TRBV18,-,TRBJ2-3,CASSPGRSTDTQYF,TGTGCCAGCTCACCAGGCAGATCCACAGATACGCAGTATTTT
-,TRBV7-2,-,TRBJ1-5,CASSSQIQRNQPQHF,TGTGCCAGCAGCTCCCAAATACAGCGCAATCAGCCCCAGCATTTT
-,TRBV11-2,-,TRBJ1-4,CASSPYGLGEKLFF,TGTGCCAGCAGCCCGTACGGGTTGGGAGAAAAACTGTTTTTT
-,TRBV6-5,TRBD1,TRBJ2-7,CASSLQGQGVWEQYF,TGTGCCAGCAGTCTCCAAGGACAGGGGGTGTGGGAGCAGTACTTC
-,TRBV28,-,TRBJ1-6,CASSGGGLWDSPLHF,TGTGCCAGCAGTGGCGGGGGACTGTGGGATTCACCCCTCCACTTT
-,TRBV10-2,-,TRBJ1-5,CASSEAGKWPQHF,TGCGCCAGCAGTGAGGCGGGGAAATGGCCCCAGCATTTT
-,TRBV11-3,-,TRBJ1-3,CASSFRWTDSYSGNTIYF,TGTGCCAGCAGCTTCCGATGGACAGACTCCTACTCTGGAAACACCATATATTTT
-,TRBV9,-,TRBJ2-7,CASSVGSGGARYEQYF,TGTGCCAGCAGCGTAGGTTCTGGGGGAGCGCGCTACGAGCAGTACTTC
-,TRBV30,TRBD1,TRBJ1-5,CAWTKRDRGDQPQHF,TGTGCCTGGACCAAAAGGGACAGGGGAGACCAGCCCCAGCATTTT
few,TRBV6-6,-,TRBJ2-7,CASSTESSYEQYF,TGTGCCAGCAGCACGGAGAGCTCCTACGAGCAGTACTTC
-,TRBV7-3,TRBD1,TRBJ2-2,CASSRQGAGELFF,TGTGCCAGCAGCCGACAGGGGGCCGGGGAGCTGTTTTTT